Listed below are T cell receptor beta chains from one sample, sequenced in a study of blood T cell repertoires in COVID-19. Some clones are missing from TCRdb's copy, which holds only in-frame ones; the method was immunoSEQ multiplex PCR. The sample contains fewer than 110,000 clones, approximately 84% of which appear only once. Sequencing was done on a sample of peripheral blood. These receptors originate from a human donor in a cohort sampled during active COVID-19. The CDR3 runs from the conserved cysteine through the conserved F or W. A D gene is named only where the DNA matches it firmly. Not every row has a clone size; where given, it reads once, few, many or a size class.

J	size	V	D	CDR3	DNA
TRBJ1-1	.	TRBV9	TRBD1	CASSVATGAMNTEAFF	TGTGCCAGCAGCGTAGCGACAGGGGCCATGAACACTGAAGCTTTCTTT
TRBJ2-1	once	TRBV19	TRBD2	CASSPLAGGLGNEQFF	TGTGCCAGTAGTCCTCTAGCGGGGGGGCTAGGAAATGAGCAGTTCTTC
TRBJ2-7	.	TRBV7-9	TRBD1	CASRGQGYEQYF	TGTGCCAGCAGGGGACAGGGCTACGAGCAGTACTTC
TRBJ1-1	.	TRBV7-2	.	CASSPSGGRGNTEAFF	TGTGCCAGCAGCCCGTCCGGGGGGCGGGGGAACACTGAAGCTTTCTTT
TRBJ1-5	.	TRBV30	.	CAWSEGLSNQPQHF	TGTGCCTGGAGTGAGGGACTAAGCAATCAGCCCCAGCATTTT
TRBJ2-7	few	TRBV6-6	.	CASSYSSGLYEQYF	TGTGCCAGCAGTTACTCGAGCGGGCTCTACGAGCAGTACTTC
TRBJ2-1	.	TRBV5-1	.	CASRPTTDNEQFF	TGCGCCAGCAGACCAACGACAGACAATGAGCAGTTCTTC
TRBJ1-4	.	TRBV9	.	CASSVGHGTNEKLFF	TGTGCCAGCAGCGTAGGGCACGGGACTAATGAAAAACTGTTTTTT
TRBJ2-7	.	TRBV5-6	.	CASSLNTYEQYF	TGTGCCAGCAGCTTAAATACCTACGAGCAGTACTTC
TRBJ2-2	.	TRBV5-5	.	CASSSGLRANTGELFF	TGTGCCAGCAGCTCGGGACTCCGCGCGAACACCGGGGAGCTGTTTTTT
TRBJ2-1	.	TRBV6-1	.	CASSDVAGRIPYNEQFF	TGTGCCAGCAGTGACGTGGCGGGACGGATACCCTACAATGAGCAGTTCTTC
TRBJ1-3	.	TRBV2	.	CASSRQLNSGNTIYF	TGTGCCAGCAGCCGACAGCTGAACTCTGGAAACACCATATATTTT
TRBJ2-4	.	TRBV13	TRBD1	CASSYYSGQGKDIQYF	TGTGCCAGCAGCTATTATTCGGGACAGGGAAAGGACATTCAGTACTTC
TRBJ2-1	.	TRBV9	.	CASSVDRTPGSREQFF	TGTGCCAGCAGCGTCGACAGGACTCCCGGTTCGCGGGAGCAGTTCTTC
TRBJ2-7	.	TRBV28	TRBD2	CASTPSGGRGGLGEQYF	TGTGCCAGCACCCCCTCCGGGGGGCGGGGGGGCCTAGGGGAGCAGTACTTC
TRBJ2-1	once	TRBV7-2	TRBD2	CASRPGTSGGASEQFF	TGTGCCAGCAGACCCGGGACTAGCGGGGGGGCAAGTGAGCAGTTCTTC
TRBJ1-5	few	TRBV19	TRBD1	CASSSGQGGNQPQHF	TGTGCCAGTAGTTCCGGACAGGGTGGCAATCAGCCCCAGCATTTT
TRBJ1-1	.	TRBV10-1	.	CASSERTEAFF	TGCGCCAGCAGTGAGCGGACTGAAGCTTTCTTT
TRBJ1-3	.	TRBV2	TRBD1	CASSRDSPSSGNTIYF	TGTGCCAGCAGTCGGGACAGCCCGTCCTCTGGAAACACCATATATTTT
TRBJ2-7	.	TRBV7-2	TRBD2	CASRPGLAGNYEQYF	TGTGCCAGCAGGCCCGGACTAGCGGGGAACTACGAGCAGTACTTC
TRBJ2-6	.	TRBV7-9	.	CASSLDGAGANVLTF	TGTGCCAGCAGCTTAGACGGGGCTGGGGCCAACGTCCTGACTTTC
TRBJ2-7	.	TRBV3-1/TRBV3-2	TRBD2	CASSQDGAGGRYEQYF	TGTGCCAGCAGCCAAGACGGGGCGGGGGGCAGGTACGAGCAGTACTTC
TRBJ1-1	.	TRBV5-5	.	CASSSQESAEAFF	TGTGCCAGCAGCTCGCAGGAATCCGCTGAAGCTTTCTTT
TRBJ2-7	few	TRBV11-3	.	CASSFSKHEQYF	TGTGCCAGCAGCTTCTCCAAGCACGAGCAGTACTTC
TRBJ2-6	few	TRBV7-9	.	CASSLLRGRGANVLTF	TGTGCCAGCAGCTTGTTAAGGGGCCGTGGGGCCAACGTCCTGACTTTC